Following are 15 T cell receptor beta chains from one sample sequenced in a study of Graves' ophthalmopathy and Graves' hyperthyroidism. The TCR beta CDR3 regions underwent amplification from RNA transcripts. HTBI primers primed a first-round RT-PCR, and a second-round multiplex PCR followed. TCRdb called the multiplex PCR reads again in MiXCR, with one record for every CDR3 protein. Here the sample spans around 600,000 distinct CDR3 sequences, roughly two fifths being singletons. Source material: peripheral blood. These receptors were taken from an adult man with Graves' ophthalmopathy.

The sample holds many counts of this clonotype. The V and J genes are TRBV16 and TRBJ1-2; D perhaps matches TRBD1 (6 bases). This CDR3 is 16 amino acids long. V dropped 1 base and J dropped 2 bases, with 14 bases sitting between them. Germline V gene data show CDR1 as KGHSY and CDR2 as FQNENV. The CDR3 nucleotides are TGTGCCAGCAGCCAATGGGGGCACCTTGCCAACTATGGCTACACCTTC. Protein product: CASSQWGHLANYGYTF.

The chain combines TRBV25-1 with TRBJ1-1, with D maybe TRBD1 (5 bases). Germline V gene lookup returns CDR1 MGHDK and CDR2 SYGVNS. This CDR3 is 16 amino acids long. The V end was cut by 4 bases, the J end by 1 base, with 16 bases between. The CDR3 spells CASSALNDGANTEAFF. Here the CDR3 DNA reads TGTGCCAGCAGTGCGTTAAACGACGGGGCGAACACTGAAGCTTTCTTT. The variable domain in full, completed from reference TRBV25-1 and TRBJ1-1, reads EADIYQTPRYLVIGTGKKITLECSQTMGHDKMYWYQQDPGMELHLIHYSYGVNSTEKGDLSSESTVSRIRTEHFPLTLESARPSHTSQYLCASSALNDGANTEAFFGQGTRLTVV.

In this sample, this clonotype turned up a few times. One junction end does not reproduce the germline sequence, and a read error may be involved. The chain uses TRBV7-2 and TRBJ1-5, with TRBD1 as a possible D gene (6 bases). Germline CDR1 and CDR2: SGHTA and FQGNSA. This CDR3 region has 16 residues. In nucleotides, the CDR3 is TGCGCCAGCAGCCCAACACGGAGGAGGGGGGGTCAGCCCCAGCATTTT. Translated, it gives CASSPTRRRGGQPQHF. Using reference TRBV7-2 and TRBJ1-5 for the parts outside the CDR3, the full variable domain is GAGVSQSPSNKVTEKGKDVELRCDPISGHTALYWYRQSLGQGLEFLIYFQGNSAPDKSGLPSDRFSAERTGGSVSTLTIQRTQQEDSAVYLCASSPTRRRGGQPQHFGDGTRLSIL.

The rearrangement links TRBV10-3 to TRBJ2-7; D might be TRBD1 (6 bases). This CDR3 comprises 12 residues. V lost 10 bases, J lost 2 bases, and 12 bases lay in between. From germline, CDR1 is ENHRY and CDR2 SYGVKD. CDR3 coding DNA: TGTGCCAGCCTGGACAGACCCTACGAGCAGTACTTC. Encoded protein: CASLDRPYEQYF.

The chain carries TRBV6-2 or TRBV6-3 and TRBJ2-5; TRBD2 matches 11 bases. CDR3 length: 16 amino acids. After removal of 2 bases from V and 2 bases from J, the junction contained 4 bases not matched to a gene. Germline loops: CDR1 MNHEY, CDR2 SVGEGT. The CDR3 reads CASSYVPSGGQETQYF. For the CDR3, the DNA is TGTGCCAGCAGTTACGTCCCTAGCGGGGGGCAAGAGACCCAGTACTTC.

The rearrangement uses TRBV12-3 or TRBV12-4 and TRBJ2-7, with D maybe TRBD2 (6 bases). This CDR3 comprises 14 residues. The V gene lost 6 bases and the J gene lost 7 bases, with 19 bases spanning the gap. The CDR3 DNA follows: TGTGCCAGCAGATTCCGGGAGTCTGGCGGGGAGCAGTACTTC. Its translation is CASRFRESGGEQYF.

This clonotype was counted many times. The J gene is TRBJ2-7, the V gene TRBV5-5; TRBD1 matches at 7 bases. Trimming cost V 2 bases and J 3 bases; bases outside gene matches: 5. CDR3 length equals 14 residues. Looked up from germline, CDR1 is SGHKS and CDR2 is YYEKEE (reference sequence). The CDR3 DNA follows: TGTGCCAGCAGCTTCGCGACAGGGATCTACGAGCAGTACTTC. As protein: CASSFATGIYEQYF. Filled out from reference TRBV5-5 and TRBJ2-7, the complete variable domain reads DAGVTQSPTHLIKTRGQQVTLRCSPISGHKSVSWYQQVLGQGPQFIFQYYEKEERGRGNFPDRFSARQFPNYSSELNVNALLLGDSALYLCASSFATGIYEQYFGPGTRLTVT.

V gene TRBV29-1 combines with J gene TRBJ1-4; a weak D match, TRBD1 (5 bases). V was clipped by 6 bases and J by 2 bases, with 13 bases between them. CDR3 length: 14 amino acids. CDR1 and CDR2 (germline): SQVTM, ANQGSEA. CDR3 amino acids: CSVAQGVTNEKLFF. The CDR3 DNA follows: TGCAGCGTCGCGCAGGGAGTCACTAATGAAAAACTGTTTTTT.

This clonotype occurred once. The chain has TRBV2 and TRBJ2-5; either TRBD1 or TRBD2 may fit D (5 bases each). The germline CDR1 and CDR2 sequences are SNHLY and FYNNEI. V was cut by 3 bases and J by 4 bases, with 12 bases left in between. The CDR3 spans 14 residues. CDR3 amino acids: CASSEGVGRETQYF. In DNA form, the CDR3 reads TGTGCCAGCAGTGAGGGGGTCGGTCGAGAGACCCAGTACTTC.

This clonotype was counted at least ten times. This chain joins TRBV7-9 and TRBJ1-6; 7 bases map to TRBD1. V lost 5 bases to trimming and J lost 8 bases; unmatched junction nucleotides: 12. The CDR3 extends over 16 amino acids. Looked up from germline, CDR1 is SEHNR and CDR2 is FQNEAQ (reference sequence). CDR3 region: CASSDTEEGAHSPLHF. CDR3 DNA: TGTGCCAGCAGCGACACGGAAGAGGGGGCGCATTCACCCCTCCACTTT. The variable domain in full, with the rest retrieved from reference TRBV7-9 and TRBJ1-6, is DTGVSQNPRHKITKRGQNVTFRCDPISEHNRLYWYRQTLGQGPEFLTYFQNEAQLEKSRLLSDRFSAERPKGSFSTLEIQRTEQGDSAMYLCASSDTEEGAHSPLHFGNGTRLTVT.

As to this clonotype: This clone may be a read error of a much larger clone one base away. The CDR3 coding sequence is TGTGCCAGCAGCTTATATGGCGAACAACAAGAGACCCAGTACTTC. Its translation: CASSLYGEQQETQYF. The V and J genes are TRBV7-6 and TRBJ2-5; D remains unclear. Deletions cut 2 bases from V and 2 bases from J, with 12 bases between. Per the germline V gene, CDR1 is SGHVS and CDR2 is FNYEAQ. This CDR3 has 15 amino acids. Full variable domain (rest looked up from reference TRBV7-6 and TRBJ2-5): GAGVSQSPRYKVTKRGQDVALRCDPISGHVSLYWYRQALGQGPEFLTYFNYEAQQDKSGLPNDRFSAERPEGSISTLTIQRTEQRDSAMYRCASSLYGEQQETQYFGPGTRLLVL.

The CDR3 DNA reads TGTGCCAGCAGCCATAGCGGGGAGCTGTTTTTT. Translating gives CASSHSGELFF. V and J are TRBV7-6 and TRBJ2-2; D is undetermined. Germline V gene lookup returns CDR1 SGHVS and CDR2 FNYEAQ. The CDR3 is made up of 11 amino acids. V lost 5 bases and J 7 bases, leaving 5 bases between the germline ends.

Concerning this clonotype: It is likely a read error, because the conserved phenylalanine at the end of the CDR3 is missing. The DNA is left out, because the CDR3 cannot be placed on it with certainty; the CDR3 is given as TCRdb lists it. The V call is TRBV14, the J call TRBJ2-6; TRBD1, the table's D call, lacks a check against the DNA. The CDR3 has 9 residues if both end residues are counted. Germline V lookup: CDR1 SGHDN, CDR2 FVKESK. Here the CDR3 reads CASSQDMGT.

This clonotype was detected ten times or more. This sequence joins TRBV29-1 and TRBJ2-5; 12 bases fit TRBD2. The trim removed 3 bases at V and 0 bases at J, leaving 8 bases unmatched. Germline V lookup: CDR1 SQVTM, CDR2 ANQGSEA. This CDR3 is built from 17 residues. The CDR3 region is CSVDGWTSGEYQETQYF. The CDR3 bases are TGCAGCGTTGACGGCTGGACTAGCGGGGAGTACCAAGAGACCCAGTACTTC. Filled out from reference TRBV29-1 and TRBJ2-5, the complete variable domain reads SAVISQKPSRDICQRGTSLTIQCQVDSQVTMMFWYRQQPGQSLTLIATANQGSEATYESGFVIDKFPISRPNLTFSTLTVSNMSPEDSSIYLCSVDGWTSGEYQETQYFGPGTRLLVL.

V usage is TRBV30 and J usage is TRBJ2-5, with D unclear. Looked up from germline, CDR1 is GTSNPN and CDR2 is SVGIG (reference sequence). The CDR3 consists of 12 residues. Between the trimmed V and J ends, which lost 3 bases and 2 bases, there was a span of 7 bases. The CDR3 here is CAWRELQETQYF. DNA of the CDR3: TGTGCCTGGAGGGAACTTCAAGAGACCCAGTACTTC.